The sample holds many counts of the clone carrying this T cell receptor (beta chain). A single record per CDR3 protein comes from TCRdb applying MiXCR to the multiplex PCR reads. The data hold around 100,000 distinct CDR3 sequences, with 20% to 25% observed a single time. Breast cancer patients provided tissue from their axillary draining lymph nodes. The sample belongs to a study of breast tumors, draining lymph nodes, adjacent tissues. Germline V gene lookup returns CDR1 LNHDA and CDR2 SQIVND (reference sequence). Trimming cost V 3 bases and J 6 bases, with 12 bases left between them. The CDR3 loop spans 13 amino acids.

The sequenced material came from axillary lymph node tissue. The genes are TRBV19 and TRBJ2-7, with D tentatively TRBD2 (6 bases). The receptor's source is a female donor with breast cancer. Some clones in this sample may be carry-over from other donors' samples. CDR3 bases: TGTGCCAGTAGTATCTCTTCTAGCGTCGAGCAGTACTTC. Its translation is CASSISSSVEQYF.